Described below is a single T cell receptor beta chain sequence and its context. As yet, its antigen is unknown. Samples had at least 7 million PBMCs isolated from them. A J-beta primer mix and a sample-barcoded 5' primer were used in a second PCR of about 7 to 11 cycles. TCRdb reanalysed the 5' RACE reads using MiXCR and keeps one entry per CDR3 protein. The sample shows 1.6 million or so distinct CDR3 sequences, roughly 32% of them seen only once. The V gene lost 0 bases and the J gene lost 9 bases, with 13 bases spanning the gap. CDR1 is SGHRS, CDR2 YFSETQ, per germline. This CDR3 is 13 amino acids long. The sample comes from a study of blood T cells in healthy people across ages. The study's findings and limits: Higher diversity, along with more naive CD4+ cells, distinguished long-lived donors from aged donors. Researchers report that TCR beta diversity correlated strongly with naive T cell percentage.

V is TRBV5-1 and J is TRBJ2-7; D possibly corresponds to TRBD2 (5 bases). The receptor was isolated from a woman aged 25 to 39 in good health. Material for sequencing was blood. The CDR3 region is CASSLAGIDLQYF. The CDR3 DNA reads as TGCGCCAGCAGCTTGGCCGGGATAGACCTGCAGTACTTC.